The next 14 T cell receptor beta chains were all read from a single sample in a study of blood T cell repertoires in COVID-19. TCRdb's table, derived via immunoSEQ multiplex PCR, lists solely in-frame clones and lacks some. The sample has under 140,000 clones; over 65% are singletons. Sequenced material: peripheral blood. All receptors come from an elderly woman with acute or convalescent COVID-19.

J is TRBJ2-3 and V is TRBV7-9, with TRBD2 as a possible D gene (5 bases). CDR1 and CDR2 (germline): SEHNR, FQNEAQ (reference sequence). V shed 5 bases and J shed 4 bases, with 7 bases lying between them. CDR3 length: 12 residues. CDR3 in amino acids: CASSERADTQYF. The CDR3 DNA follows: TGTGCCAGCAGCGAGAGGGCAGATACGCAGTATTTT.

The J gene is TRBJ1-3, the V gene TRBV3-1 (or the pseudogene TRBV3-2); 10 bases are a match to TRBD1. Germline trimming cut 4 bases from V and 4 bases from J; bases unmatched to any gene: 7. The length of the CDR3 is 16 residues. Looked up from germline, CDR1 is LGHDT and CDR2 is YNNKEL (reference sequence). The DNA of the CDR3 is TGTGCCAGCAGCCGTAGACAGGGGGCGCAAGGAAACACCATATATTTT. Its translation is CASSRRQGAQGNTIYF.

This clone was seen more than once but under ten times. The gene calls are TRBV18 and TRBJ2-1; 12 bases fit TRBD2. Trimming removed 1 base from V and 6 bases from J; junction bases left unmatched: 7. Germline V gene sequence: CDR1 KGHSH, CDR2 LQKENI. This CDR3 is built from 17 residues. CDR3 DNA: TGTGCCAGCTCACCACAGAGACTAGCGGGAGCACCCAATGAGCAGTTCTTC. It encodes CASSPQRLAGAPNEQFF.

The V call is TRBV6-1, the J call TRBJ1-2; D is undetermined. The CDR3 consists of 13 residues. CDR1 and CDR2 from the germline V gene are MNHNS and SASEGT. Trimming shortened V by 1 base and J by 2 bases, and 5 bases separated the two germline ends. The CDR3 DNA is TGTGCCAGCAGTGAAGGACAAAACTATGGCTACACCTTC. As protein: CASSEGQNYGYTF.

This clone was seen more than once but under ten times. This chain links TRBV2 with TRBJ1-2; D might be TRBD1 (5 bases). V shed 8 bases and J shed 3 bases, with 13 bases lying between them. Germline CDR1 is SNHLY and CDR2 is FYNNEI. The CDR3 is 13 amino acids. The CDR3 loop is CASRLGRDYGYTF. In DNA, the CDR3 is TGTGCCAGCCGCCTGGGGCGAGACTATGGCTACACCTTC.

The chain has TRBV6-5 and TRBJ1-5; D unclear. The CDR3 loop spans 14 amino acids. The germline gives CDR1 MNHEY, CDR2 SVGAGI. Trimming removed 6 bases from V and 0 bases from J, with 9 bases in between. The CDR3 here is CASRTGGSNQPQHF. The DNA of the CDR3 is TGTGCCAGCAGAACGGGTGGTAGCAATCAGCCCCAGCATTTT.

The rearrangement links TRBV30 to TRBJ1-6; TRBD1 matches 8 bases. The CDR3 has 17 amino acids. J lost 7 bases, V lost 0 bases, and 11 bases had no gene match. Germline lookup yields CDR1 GTSNPN and CDR2 SVGIG (reference sequence). CDR3 sequence reads: CAWSVPPRQGWNSPLHF. CDR3 DNA: TGTGCCTGGAGTGTCCCCCCCAGACAGGGGTGGAATTCACCCCTCCACTTT.

J is TRBJ1-1 and V is TRBV3-1 (or the pseudogene TRBV3-2); 8 bases match TRBD1. CDR3 length: 14 residues. The germline V gene has CDR1 LGHDT and CDR2 YNNKEL (reference sequence). Losses at the gene ends were 1 base for V and 4 bases for J; bases not matched to a gene: 2. The CDR3 sequence is CASSQVGQVTEAFF. The CDR3 DNA is TGTGCCAGCAGCCAAGTGGGACAGGTCACTGAAGCTTTCTTT.

This clone was recorded at least ten times. This chain joins TRBV11-3 and TRBJ2-2; possibly TRBD1 for D (6 bases). The CDR3 spans 14 residues. V lost 6 bases to trimming and J lost 6 bases, with 14 bases between them. Germline CDR1 SGHNT, CDR2 YENEEA. CDR3 DNA sequence: TGTGCCAGCAGTCGACAACAGGGATCCGGGGAGCTGTTTTTT. Translated, it gives CASSRQQGSGELFF.

V usage is TRBV10-3 and J usage is TRBJ2-5; D is perhaps TRBD1 (5 bases). CDR1 ENHRY and CDR2 SYGVKD come from the germline V gene. This CDR3 is 14 amino acids long. The V and J ends lost 0 bases and 5 bases respectively, with 10 bases between them. The CDR3 region has the DNA TGTGCCATCAGTGAGTCGCTGGGGCAGGAGACCCAGTACTTC. It encodes CAISESLGQETQYF.

This clone has only one observation. The chain carries TRBV4-3 and TRBJ2-7, with 7 bases identical to TRBD2. Losses at the gene ends were 0 bases for V and 3 bases for J; bases not matched to a gene: 14. The CDR3 is 18 amino acids. Germline assignment: CDR1 LGHNA and CDR2 YSLEER. The CDR3, as DNA: TGCGCCAGCAGCCAAGATCTCCGCCGATGGAGGGAGGGCTACGAGCAGTACTTC. It yields the protein CASSQDLRRWREGYEQYF.

V usage is TRBV4-1 and J usage is TRBJ2-2; 8 bases match TRBD2. V was pared by 3 bases and J by 4 bases, with 10 bases of the junction left unmatched. This CDR3 is 17 amino acids long. From germline, CDR1 is MGHRA and CDR2 YSYEKL. The DNA of the CDR3 is TGCGCCAGCAGCCAGGGGGGACTAGTCCACTCCACCGGGGAGCTGTTTTTT. This sequence encodes CASSQGGLVHSTGELFF.

The J gene is TRBJ1-1, the V gene TRBV27, with TRBD1 identical over 9 bases. This CDR3 region has 15 residues. J was trimmed by 4 bases and V by 6 bases; bases with no gene match: 9. Germline V lookup: CDR1 MNHEY, CDR2 SMNVEV (reference sequence). CDR3 region: CASRVQGAQSTEAFF. Here the CDR3 DNA reads TGTGCCAGCAGGGTACAGGGGGCTCAGAGCACTGAAGCTTTCTTT.

About this clone: The same CDR3 arises from other DNA sequences in this sample as well. The chain combines TRBV5-1 with TRBJ2-5; D call uncertain. V shed 3 bases and J shed 1 base, with 4 bases lying between them. Germline V gives CDR1 SGHRS, CDR2 YFSETQ. The CDR3 consists of 12 residues. CDR3 nucleotide sequence: TGCGCCAGCAGCTCATCCCAAGAGACCCAGTACTTC. Translating gives CASSSSQETQYF.